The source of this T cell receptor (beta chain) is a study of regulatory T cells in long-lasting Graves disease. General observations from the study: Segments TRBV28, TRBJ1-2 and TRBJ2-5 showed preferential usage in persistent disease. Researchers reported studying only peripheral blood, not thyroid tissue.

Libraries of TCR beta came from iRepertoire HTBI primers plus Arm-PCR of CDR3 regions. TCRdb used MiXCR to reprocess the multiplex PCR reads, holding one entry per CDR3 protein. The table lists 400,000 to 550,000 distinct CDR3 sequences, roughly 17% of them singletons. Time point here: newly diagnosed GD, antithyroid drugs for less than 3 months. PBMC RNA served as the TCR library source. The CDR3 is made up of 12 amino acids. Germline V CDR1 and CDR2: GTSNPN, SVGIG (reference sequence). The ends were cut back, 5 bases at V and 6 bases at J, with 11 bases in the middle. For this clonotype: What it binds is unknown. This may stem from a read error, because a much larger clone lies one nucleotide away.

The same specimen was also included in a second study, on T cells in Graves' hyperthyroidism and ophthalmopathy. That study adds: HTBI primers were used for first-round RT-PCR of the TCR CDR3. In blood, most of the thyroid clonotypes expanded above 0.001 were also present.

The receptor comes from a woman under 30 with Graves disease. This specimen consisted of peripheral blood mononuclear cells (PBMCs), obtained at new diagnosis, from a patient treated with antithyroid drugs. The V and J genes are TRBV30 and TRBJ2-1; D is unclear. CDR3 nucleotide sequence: TGTGCCTGGGGCGCGTTTCTCAATGAGCAGTTCTTC. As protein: CAWGAFLNEQFF.